A single TCR beta chain is shown here with its context. Repertoires were generated with immunoSEQ multiplex PCR, while TCRdb's copy carries only in-frame clones and drops some. The sample consists of approximately 100,000 clones, around 80% of them appearing once. V lost 6 bases to trimming and J lost 6 bases, with 24 bases between them. The CDR3 runs to 16 residues. The germline V gene has CDR1 SNHLY and CDR2 FYNNEI. The entry originates in a study of blood T cell repertoires in COVID-19. The sequencing sample was made of peripheral blood. The TCR sequence derives from a human donor in a cohort sampled during active or convalescent COVID-19. V and J are TRBV2 and TRBJ2-7; D might be TRBD1 (6 bases). CDR3 loop: CASRPDQTGSSAEQYF. In DNA, the CDR3 is TGTGCCAGCAGACCGGACCAAACAGGGTCATCAGCCGAGCAGTACTTC.